One and the same sample provided the 23 T cell receptor beta chains below, sequenced in a study of blood T cell repertoires in COVID-19. Some clones are missing from TCRdb's copy, which holds only in-frame ones; the method was immunoSEQ multiplex PCR. The sample lists 310,000 or so clones, 80% to 95% seen once, with 1.1% in the top ten. The material sequenced was PBMCs or T cells enriched from blood (not recorded which). The receptor set was obtained from a woman younger than 45 who had recovered from COVID-19.

The chain carries TRBV30 and TRBJ1-6, with D unresolved. The CDR3 loop spans 11 amino acids. Germline lookup yields CDR1 GTSNPN and CDR2 SVGIG (reference sequence). Between the trimmed V and J ends, which lost 1 base and 13 bases, there was a span of 8 bases. The CDR3 here is CAWSDRYPLHF. The DNA of the CDR3 is TGTGCCTGGAGTGACCGCTATCCCCTCCACTTT.

The chain couples TRBV3-1 (or the pseudogene TRBV3-2) to TRBJ2-7, with a weak D call TRBD2 (6 bases). V lost 4 bases to trimming and J lost 2 bases, with 12 bases between them. CDR3 length: 14 residues. In germline, CDR1 is LGHDT, CDR2 YNNKEL (reference sequence). CDR3 sequence reads: CASSPLASPYEQYF. The CDR3 coding sequence is TGTGCCAGCAGCCCACTAGCATCTCCCTACGAGCAGTACTTC.

V usage is TRBV4-2 and J usage is TRBJ2-3; D is undetermined. Trimming stripped 1 base from V and 2 bases from J, with 13 bases between. This CDR3 is built from 16 residues. CDR1 and CDR2 (germline): LGHNA, YNFKEQ. CDR3 DNA sequence: TGTGCCAGCAGCCAAGGATCTCGGAGCCTCACAGATACGCAGTATTTT. Amino acids: CASSQGSRSLTDTQYF.

The gene calls are TRBV30 and TRBJ1-4; D gene uncertain. This CDR3 contains 13 residues. V lost 2 bases and J lost 7, with 11 bases in between. Germline values: CDR1 GTSNPN, CDR2 SVGIG (reference sequence). The CDR3 spells CAWSRDIGEKLFF. In nucleotides, the CDR3 is TGTGCCTGGAGTCGAGACATTGGTGAAAAACTGTTTTTT.

In DNA form, the CDR3 reads TGTGCCATCAGTGGTCAAACTCGCCGGGACAGGGGGCGGAAAATTGACACCGGGGAGCTGTTTTTT. It encodes CAISGQTRRDRGRKIDTGELFF. This chain connects TRBV10-3 to TRBJ2-2; 12 bases fit TRBD1. Germline lookup yields CDR1 ENHRY and CDR2 SYGVKD. The CDR3 length is 22 residues. The ends lost 4 bases at V and 3 bases at J; junction bases unmatched: 21.

The V call is TRBV3-1 (or the pseudogene TRBV3-2), the J call TRBJ2-7; 9 nucleotides align to TRBD1. This CDR3 region has 15 residues. CDR1 and CDR2 (germline): LGHDT, YNNKEL (reference sequence). J was trimmed by 5 bases and V by 0 bases; bases with no gene match: 5. This chain's CDR3 is CASSQELGQGHEQYF. The CDR3 nucleotides are TGTGCCAGCAGCCAAGAGCTGGGACAGGGCCACGAGCAGTACTTC.

The rearrangement links TRBV19 to TRBJ2-7, with 8 bases matching TRBD2. The CDR3 contains 13 residues. Looked up from germline, CDR1 is LNHDA and CDR2 is SQIVND (reference sequence). V shed 4 bases, J shed 3 bases, and the junction held 2 bases outside the gene matches. CDR3 bases: TGTGCCAGTAGTAATAGCGGGGACTACGAGCAGTACTTC. It encodes CASSNSGDYEQYF.

The V call is TRBV11-2, the J call TRBJ2-7; D is uncertain. CDR1 is SGHAT, CDR2 FQNNGV, per germline. V was clipped by 4 bases and J by 1 base, with 8 bases between them. The CDR3 consists of 13 residues. The CDR3 is CASSYSTSYEQYF. As DNA, the CDR3 is TGTGCCAGCAGCTACAGTACGTCCTACGAGCAGTACTTC.

This clone showed up just a few times. The rearrangement joins TRBV21-1 to TRBJ2-1; TRBD2, the table's D call, was not compared with the DNA. TRBV21-1 is given as a pseudogene. CDR3 length: 18 residues. CDR3 in amino acids: CASSNEKGLAGANNEQFF. DNA of the CDR3: TGTGCCAGCAGCAACGAGAAAGGGCTAGCGGGAGCGAACAATGAGCAGTTCTTC.

V and J are TRBV24-1 and TRBJ2-1, with a weak D call TRBD2 (6 bases). Trimming removed 0 bases from V and 8 bases from J, with 13 bases in between. This CDR3 has 15 residues. Germline CDR1 is KGHDR and CDR2 is SFDVKD. CDR3 nucleotide sequence: TGTGCCACCAGTGATTTGGGGACTCCCAGCGATGAGCAGTTCTTC. It yields the protein CATSDLGTPSDEQFF.

The gene calls are TRBV10-3 and TRBJ2-1, with D maybe TRBD1 (6 bases). This CDR3 has 14 residues. Trimming left V 5 bases short and J 3 bases short, with 11 bases between. Per the germline V gene, CDR1 is ENHRY and CDR2 is SYGVKD. The CDR3 region has the DNA TGTGCCATCAGTTCAGGGGTTAACTACAATGAGCAGTTCTTC. It is translated as CAISSGVNYNEQFF.

CDR3 DNA sequence: TGTGCCAGCAGGATTGAGGGTTCACCCCTCCACTTT. Protein: CASRIEGSPLHF. This sequence joins TRBV28 and TRBJ1-6; D gene ambiguous. Germline assignment: CDR1 MDHEN and CDR2 SYDVKM. The CDR3 loop spans 12 amino acids. Trimming shortened V by 6 bases and J by 9 bases, and 9 bases separated the two germline ends.

The V call is TRBV2, the J call TRBJ2-7; 7 bases map to TRBD2. The CDR3 runs to 15 residues. V shed 1 base, J shed 2 bases, and the junction held 5 bases outside the gene matches. Germline V gene sequence: CDR1 SNHLY, CDR2 FYNNEI. The CDR3 loop is CASSEGAAGTYEQYF. The CDR3 bases are TGTGCCAGCAGTGAAGGGGCAGCGGGAACCTACGAGCAGTACTTC.

The table lists this clone with a count of one. In DNA form, the CDR3 reads TGTGCCAGCAGCCCCCGCGATACAGATACGCAGTATTTT. This translates into CASSPRDTDTQYF. The chain employs TRBV7-3 and TRBJ2-3; no clear D gene. CDR3 length equals 13 residues. Germline V gene sequence: CDR1 SGHTA, CDR2 FQGTGA. Trimming removed 5 bases at V and 3 bases at J, with 9 bases between. Combining the CDR3 with reference TRBV7-3 and TRBJ2-3 gives the whole variable domain GAGVSQTPSNKVTEKGKYVELRCDPISGHTALYWYRQSLGQGPEFLIYFQGTGAADDSGLPNDRFFAVRPEGSVSTLKIQRTERGDSAVYLCASSPRDTDTQYFGPGTRLTVL.

This clone has only a few counts. This chain uses TRBV2 with TRBJ1-6, with a weak D call TRBD1 (5 bases). V was shortened by 2 bases and J by 3 bases, with 8 bases between the two germline ends. Germline V gene sequence: CDR1 SNHLY, CDR2 FYNNEI. This CDR3 is 15 amino acids long. The CDR3 bases are TGTGCCAGCAGTGAACAGGGTTTCTATAATTCACCCCTCCACTTT. Its protein product is CASSEQGFYNSPLHF.

The chain joins TRBV7-2 to TRBJ2-1; the D is unclear. Germline-derived CDR1 and CDR2 are SGHTA and FQGNSA. The CDR3 has 15 amino acids. V lost 4 bases, J lost 6 bases, and 16 bases lay in between. CDR3 residues: CASSWLSGWSNEQFF. The CDR3, as DNA: TGTGCCAGCAGCTGGTTGTCAGGTTGGTCCAATGAGCAGTTCTTC.

The J gene is TRBJ2-7, the V gene TRBV7-9, with D possibly matching TRBD1 (5 bases). V lost 8 bases to trimming and J lost 7 bases, with 15 bases between them. The V gene's germline CDR1 is SEHNR and CDR2 FQNEAQ (reference sequence). The CDR3 extends over 12 amino acids. The CDR3: CASSPGLGEQYF. The CDR3 nucleotides are TGTGCCAGCTCGCCAGGGCTCGGTGAGCAGTACTTC.

V usage is TRBV3-1 (or the pseudogene TRBV3-2) and J usage is TRBJ1-2; TRBD1 is a possible D gene (6 bases). Looked up from germline, CDR1 is LGHDT and CDR2 is YNNKEL (reference sequence). The CDR3 totals 14 residues. V was pared by 6 bases and J by 6 bases, with 17 bases between. CDR3 residues: CASSLMEQGHGYTF. The CDR3 coding sequence is TGTGCCAGCAGTCTAATGGAACAGGGTCATGGCTACACCTTC.

The rearrangement links TRBV6-5 to TRBJ1-2; 9 bases fit TRBD1. The CDR3 is 14 residues long. With 6 bases clipped from V and 8 bases from J, the junction kept 10 bases outside the gene matches. The germline CDR1 and CDR2 sequences are MNHEY and SVGAGI. The DNA of the CDR3 is TGTGCCAGCAGGTTACAGGGGGCAACGAACGGCTACACCTTC. It codes for CASRLQGATNGYTF.

The CDR3 sequence is CASSGSEREGHEQYF. In DNA form, the CDR3 reads TGCGCCAGCTCCGGGTCGGAGCGGGAGGGCCACGAGCAGTACTTC. The rearrangement uses TRBV10-1 and TRBJ2-7; 10 positions agree with TRBD2. The CDR3 covers 15 residues. The V gene end was trimmed by 8 bases and the J gene end by 5 bases; junction bases not matched to a gene: 12. Germline assignment: CDR1 WNHNN and CDR2 SYGVQD (reference sequence).

The chain uses TRBV7-9 and TRBJ2-1; the match to TRBD2 covers 12 bases. The CDR3 covers 16 residues. Germline CDR1 SEHNR, CDR2 FQNEAQ (reference sequence). J was trimmed by 7 bases and V by 5 bases; bases with no gene match: 9. The CDR3 bases are TGTGCCAGCAGCCTACTGACTAGCGGGAGTGTGAATGAGCAGTTCTTC. Translation gives CASSLLTSGSVNEQFF.

The CDR3 reads CASSPPTGLYNEQFF. The CDR3 region has the DNA TGTGCCAGCTCACCACCAACAGGGTTGTACAATGAGCAGTTCTTC. This chain links TRBV18 with TRBJ2-1; possible D gene TRBD1, 6 bases. Germline CDR1 reads KGHSH; CDR2 reads LQKENI. With 0 bases removed from V and 4 bases from J, the gap between germline ends came to 10 bases. The CDR3 loop spans 15 amino acids.

The chain couples TRBV6-5 to TRBJ1-2; D may be TRBD1 (6 bases). CDR1 MNHEY and CDR2 SVGAGI come from the germline V gene. This CDR3 comprises 15 residues. The V and J ends lost 8 bases and 6 bases respectively, with 22 bases between them. CDR3 protein: CASLPGDTVANGYTF. For the CDR3, the DNA is TGTGCCAGCCTCCCCGGGGACACGGTGGCGAATGGCTACACCTTC.